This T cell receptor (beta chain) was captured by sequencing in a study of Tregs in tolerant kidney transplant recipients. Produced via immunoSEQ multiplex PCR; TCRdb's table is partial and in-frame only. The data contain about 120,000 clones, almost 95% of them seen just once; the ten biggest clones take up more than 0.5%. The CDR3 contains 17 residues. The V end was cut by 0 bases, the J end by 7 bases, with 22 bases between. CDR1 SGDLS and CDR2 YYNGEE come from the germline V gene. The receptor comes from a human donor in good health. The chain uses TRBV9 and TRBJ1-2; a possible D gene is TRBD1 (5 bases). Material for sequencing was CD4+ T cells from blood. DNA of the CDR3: TGTGCCAGCAGCGTAGGGCAGGGTATGGTACCGGGTAGTGGCTACACCTTC. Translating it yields CASSVGQGMVPGSGYTF.